One and the same sample provided the 5 T cell receptor beta chains below, sequenced in a study of cytomegalovirus exposure and HLA in healthy donors. The PCR had 60 Vbeta and 13 Jbeta primers. Repertoires were generated with immunoSEQ multiplex PCR, while TCRdb's copy carries only in-frame clones and drops some. The sample lists around 100,000 clones; about four fifths were seen once. Source material: PBMCs. Every receptor here comes from a female donor in good health and CMV-seropositive.

Notes on this clone: Germline and junction disagree at one end, which may indicate a read error. The J gene is TRBJ2-7, the V gene TRBV7-9, with 9 bases lining up with TRBD2. The CDR3 is made up of 14 amino acids. The V gene's germline CDR1 is SEHNR and CDR2 FQNEAQ (reference sequence). The CDR3 loop is CSSSLTGTSSEQYF. CDR3 DNA: TGTTCCAGCAGCTTAACTGGGACTAGCAGCGAGCAGTACTTC.

The chain joins TRBV27 to TRBJ2-3; D possibly corresponds to TRBD1 (5 bases). Trimming took 2 bases from V and 0 from J, leaving 9 bases between them. Germline values: CDR1 MNHEY, CDR2 SMNVEV (reference sequence). The CDR3 covers 15 residues. The CDR3 bases are TGTGCCAGCAGTTTACGCAGGGTTAGCACAGATACGCAGTATTTT. Translation gives CASSLRRVSTDTQYF.

This sequence joins TRBV6-4 and TRBJ1-1; 8 bases are a match to TRBD1. The J segment lost 6 bases and the V segment lost 5 bases, leaving 11 bases of the junction unmatched. CDR1 and CDR2 from the germline V gene are MRHNA and SNTAGT. This CDR3 region has 15 residues. This chain's CDR3 is CASSPGQGRTAEAFF. CDR3 in DNA: TGTGCCAGCAGTCCAGGACAGGGCCGAACGGCTGAAGCTTTCTTT.

V and J are TRBV10-3 and TRBJ1-6; TRBD1 aligns across 7 bases. The CDR3 extends over 15 amino acids. V trimming: 6 bases; J trimming: 8 bases; junction bases outside the gene matches: 10. CDR1 is ENHRY and CDR2 is SYGVKD in the germline V gene. CDR3 in DNA: TGTGCCATCAGCGTAGGGGGCCCCGGGGATTCACCCCTCCACTTT. It is translated as CAISVGGPGDSPLHF.

V is TRBV19 and J is TRBJ1-5; no definite D call. V was cut by 0 bases and J by 7 bases, with 7 bases left in between. The CDR3 consists of 13 residues. The germline CDR1 and CDR2 sequences are LNHDA and SQIVND (reference sequence). The CDR3 loop is CASSIDLRQPQHF. DNA for the CDR3: TGTGCCAGTAGTATAGATCTACGGCAGCCCCAGCATTTT.